This T cell receptor beta chain came from a study of CD8 T cell repertoires and HIV-1 epitope variants. Study context: An uncultured baseline aliquot held 1M T cells.

This clone was seen only once. Its antigen is as yet unknown. Generated by immunoSEQ multiplex PCR, the TCRdb table keeps only in-frame clones and is missing some. The sample consists of some 3,500 clones, about 65% of them appearing once. CDR1 MNHEY and CDR2 SMNVEV come from the germline V gene (reference sequence). This CDR3 contains 15 residues. Trimming removed 6 bases at V and 3 bases at J, with 14 bases between. V gene TRBV27 combines with J gene TRBJ2-2; no clear D. This receptor was obtained from a male donor with HIV. Input material: cultured CD8+ T cells derived from PBMCs. CDR3 residues: CASSSFPMDTGELFF. Here the CDR3 DNA reads TGTGCCAGCAGCTCATTTCCTATGGACACCGGGGAGCTGTTTTTT.